This record covers a single TCR beta chain. Antigen unknown. A marrow graft followed busulfan-fludarabine conditioning, with cyclophosphamide on days +3 and +4. Assay: immunoSEQ multiplex PCR; the TCRdb copy retains only in-frame clones and omits some. The data show some 6,900 clones, roughly nine tenths seen once. These data belong to a study of T cells after posttransplantation cyclophosphamide. Overall study findings and caveats: TRB overlap between skin or GI tissue T cells and blood was limited. Recipient CMV seropositivity and CMV reactivation strongly tracked TRB clonality.

The germline V gene has CDR1 MNHEY and CDR2 SMNVEV (reference sequence). Trimming cost V 4 bases and J 5 bases; bases outside gene matches: 3. The CDR3 is 14 amino acids. The sample here was PBMCs, taken around 1,400 days after allogeneic stem cell transplant with posttransplant cyclophosphamide. The V and J genes are TRBV27 and TRBJ2-1, with 9 bases aligning to TRBD1. The origin of this receptor is a female patient aged 45-65 years who received an allogeneic stem cell transplant from a related donor, was CMV-positive, and had no GVHD. Some T cells may possibly be graft donor cells. CDR3 sequence: CASSSQGANNEQFF. CDR3 coding DNA: TGTGCCAGCAGTTCACAGGGGGCGAACAATGAGCAGTTCTTC.